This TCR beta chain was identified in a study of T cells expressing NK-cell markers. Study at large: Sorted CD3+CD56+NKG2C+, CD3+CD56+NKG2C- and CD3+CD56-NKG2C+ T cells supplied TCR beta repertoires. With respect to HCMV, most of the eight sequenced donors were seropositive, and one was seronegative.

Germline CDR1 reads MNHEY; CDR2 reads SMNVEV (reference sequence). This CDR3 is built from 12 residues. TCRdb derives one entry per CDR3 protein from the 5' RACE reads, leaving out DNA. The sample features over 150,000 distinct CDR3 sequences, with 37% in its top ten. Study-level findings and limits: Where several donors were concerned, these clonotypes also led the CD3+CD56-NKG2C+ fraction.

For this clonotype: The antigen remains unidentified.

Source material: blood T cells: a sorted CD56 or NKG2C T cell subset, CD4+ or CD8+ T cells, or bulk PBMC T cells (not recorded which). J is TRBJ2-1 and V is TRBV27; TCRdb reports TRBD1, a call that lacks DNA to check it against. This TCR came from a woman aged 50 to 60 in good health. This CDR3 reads CASSTGTVGQFF.